This is a list of T cell receptor beta chains from one sample in a study of blood T cell repertoires in COVID-19. Clones were read by immunoSEQ multiplex PCR, and TCRdb kept only the in-frame ones, dropping some. Here the sample spans approximately 240,000 clones, approximately 90% being singletons. Sequencing was performed on PBMCs or T cells enriched from blood (not recorded which). The receptors stem from a woman aged 25 to 39 with acute COVID-19. The CDR3 runs from the conserved cysteine through the conserved F or W. Fields, in order: CDR3 length, V gene, D gene, J gene, clone size, CDR3 protein, CDR3 DNA. A D gene is named only where the DNA matches it firmly. The size entry is marked missing in some rows and otherwise reads once, few, many or a size class.

cdr3_length: 14; v_call: TRBV29-1; d_call: TRBD1; j_call: TRBJ1-5; clone_size: -; cdr3_aa: CSVGGRGSNQPQHF; cdr3_nt: TGCAGCGTTGGTGGCAGGGGGAGCAATCAGCCCCAACATTTT
cdr3_length: 16; v_call: TRBV5-6; d_call: -; j_call: TRBJ1-5; clone_size: -; cdr3_aa: CASSRGSGVGNQPQHF; cdr3_nt: TGTGCCAGCAGCCGCGGGTCCGGGGTGGGCAATCAGCCCCAGCATTTT
cdr3_length: 12; v_call: TRBV28; d_call: -; j_call: TRBJ2-7; clone_size: once; cdr3_aa: CASSFRRFEQYF; cdr3_nt: TGTGCCAGCAGTTTCCGGCGGTTCGAGCAGTACTTC
cdr3_length: 10; v_call: TRBV10-1; d_call: -; j_call: TRBJ2-1; clone_size: -; cdr3_aa: CASSLNEQFF; cdr3_nt: TGCGCCAGCAGCCTCAATGAGCAGTTCTTC
cdr3_length: 14; v_call: TRBV5-1; d_call: -; j_call: TRBJ2-7; clone_size: -; cdr3_aa: CASSLSGVNYEQYF; cdr3_nt: TGCGCCAGCAGCTTAAGCGGTGTAAACTACGAGCAGTACTTC
cdr3_length: 16; v_call: TRBV14; d_call: TRBD1; j_call: TRBJ2-3; clone_size: -; cdr3_aa: CASSHVEQGATDTQYF; cdr3_nt: TGTGCCAGCAGCCACGTGGAACAGGGGGCCACAGATACGCAGTATTTT
cdr3_length: 13; v_call: TRBV19; d_call: -; j_call: TRBJ1-5; clone_size: many; cdr3_aa: CAGAAGNRQPQHF; cdr3_nt: TGTGCCGGGGCGGCGGGGAATCGACAGCCCCAGCATTTT
cdr3_length: 16; v_call: TRBV6-6; d_call: -; j_call: TRBJ2-5; clone_size: -; cdr3_aa: CASRPPRDKVQETQYF; cdr3_nt: TGTGCCAGCAGACCCCCCCGGGACAAAGTTCAAGAGACCCAGTACTTC
cdr3_length: 13; v_call: TRBV6-4; d_call: -; j_call: TRBJ2-3; clone_size: -; cdr3_aa: CASSLDRSHTQYF; cdr3_nt: TGTGCCAGCAGTCTTGACAGGTCACATACGCAGTATTTT
cdr3_length: 16; v_call: TRBV27; d_call: TRBD2; j_call: TRBJ2-3; clone_size: -; cdr3_aa: CASSPFSGRNADTQYF; cdr3_nt: TGTGCCAGCAGTCCCTTTAGCGGGAGGAACGCAGATACGCAGTATTTT
cdr3_length: 15; v_call: TRBV21-1; d_call: -; j_call: TRBJ1-5; clone_size: -; cdr3_aa: CASSGQDREGQPQHF; cdr3_nt: TGTGCCAGCAGCGGCCAGGACAGGGAAGGACAGCCCCAGCATTTT
cdr3_length: 12; v_call: TRBV12-3/TRBV12-4; d_call: -; j_call: TRBJ2-3; clone_size: -; cdr3_aa: CASSGLSDTQYF; cdr3_nt: TGTGCCAGCAGTGGACTGTCGGATACGCAGTATTTT
cdr3_length: 14; v_call: TRBV7-3; d_call: TRBD1; j_call: TRBJ1-1; clone_size: -; cdr3_aa: CASSFDRGNTEAFF; cdr3_nt: TGTGCCAGCAGCTTCGACAGGGGGAACACTGAAGCTTTCTTT
cdr3_length: 15; v_call: TRBV20-1; d_call: -; j_call: TRBJ1-6; clone_size: -; cdr3_aa: CSASGESSYNSPLHF; cdr3_nt: TGCAGTGCTAGTGGCGAGAGCTCCTATAATTCACCCCTCCACTTT
cdr3_length: 15; v_call: TRBV7-2; d_call: -; j_call: TRBJ1-5; clone_size: -; cdr3_aa: CASSSTGSSNQPQHF; cdr3_nt: TGTGCCAGCAGCTCCACAGGGAGTAGCAATCAGCCCCAGCATTTT